A single sample gave rise to the 15 T cell receptor beta chains below, sequenced in a study of OX40 agonist ivuxolimab in advanced cancers. Repertoires were generated with immunoSEQ multiplex PCR, while TCRdb's copy carries only in-frame clones and drops some. The profile covers 30,000 to 35,000 clones, with approximately 89% appearing a single time and 7% to 10% taken by the ten largest. Material: CD4+ or CD8+ T cells sorted from blood, obtained in a trial of the OX40 agonist ivuxolimab. These receptors all come from an adult with an advanced solid tumor such as melanoma, head and neck, liver or kidney cancer.

This rearrangement joins TRBV19 to TRBJ1-1; 8 nucleotides align to TRBD1. Per germline, CDR1 LNHDA and CDR2 SQIVND (reference sequence). CDR3 length: 13 amino acids. J lost 1 base, V lost 9 bases, and 4 bases had no gene match. The CDR3 sequence: CASRDRPNTEAFF. In nucleotides, the CDR3 is TGTGCCAGCAGGGACAGGCCGAACACTGAAGCTTTCTTT.

The chain joins TRBV28 to TRBJ2-7, with TRBD2 as a possible D gene (5 bases). V lost 8 bases to trimming and J lost 0 bases, with 14 bases between them. The germline V gene has CDR1 MDHEN and CDR2 SYDVKM. This CDR3 is built from 14 residues. The CDR3 spells CASPPSEGSYEQYF. CDR3 DNA: TGTGCCAGCCCCCCAAGTGAGGGCTCCTACGAGCAGTACTTC.

This clone was observed a few times. The chain joins TRBV6-1 to TRBJ2-7; the D gene is possibly TRBD1 (6 bases). Trimming left V 6 bases short and J 3 bases short, with 15 bases between. The V gene's germline CDR1 is MNHNS and CDR2 SASEGT. This CDR3 is built from 14 residues. In DNA form, the CDR3 reads TGTGCCAGCAGCTACGGGACAAAATACTACGAGCAGTACTTC. Encoded protein: CASSYGTKYYEQYF.

The V gene is TRBV28, the J gene TRBJ2-5, with D possibly matching TRBD2 (5 bases). Trimming shortened V by 5 bases and J by 5 bases, and 15 bases separated the two germline ends. The CDR3 contains 14 residues. The germline V gene encodes CDR1 MDHEN and CDR2 SYDVKM. CDR3 sequence reads: CASSRHGRRETQYF. The CDR3 bases are TGTGCCAGCAGTCGGCACGGAAGGAGGGAGACCCAGTACTTC.

This rearrangement joins TRBV7-2 to TRBJ2-1, with 7 bases fitting TRBD2. The CDR3 loop spans 19 amino acids. The V segment lost 5 bases and the J segment 4 bases; nucleotides outside the gene matches: 20. Germline V gene lookup returns CDR1 SGHTA and CDR2 FQGNSA. Written as DNA, the CDR3 is TGTGCCAGCAGCCGTCGCGCGAGCGGGGTGGGAGTGGGATACAATGAGCAGTTCTTC. Translation: CASSRRASGVGVGYNEQFF.

The chain uses TRBV2 and TRBJ2-7, with D unresolved. The CDR3 totals 12 residues. V was trimmed by 2 bases and J by 5 bases, leaving 7 bases between them. Germline values: CDR1 SNHLY, CDR2 FYNNEI. The chain's CDR3 is CASSERYHEQYF. The CDR3 DNA is TGTGCCAGCAGTGAACGGTACCACGAGCAGTACTTC.

V is TRBV10-3 and J is TRBJ2-5, with 12 nucleotides matching TRBD2. V trimming: 10 bases; J trimming: 3 bases; junction bases outside the gene matches: 6. Germline CDR1 and CDR2: ENHRY and SYGVKD. The CDR3 consists of 14 residues. The CDR3 loop reads CATRTSGTEETQYF. CDR3 in DNA: TGTGCCACTAGGACTAGCGGGACTGAAGAGACCCAGTACTTC.

Only one count was recorded for this clone. The chain uses TRBV7-6 and TRBJ2-3; 9 nucleotides agree with TRBD2. This CDR3 region has 16 residues. Germline values: CDR1 SGHVS, CDR2 FNYEAQ. The V gene end was trimmed by 0 bases and the J gene end by 5 bases; junction bases not matched to a gene: 6. CDR3 nucleotide sequence: TGTGCCAGCAGCTTAGCGGGGGGACTAGCCGGAGATACGCAGTATTTT. It yields the protein CASSLAGGLAGDTQYF. Using reference TRBV7-6 and TRBJ2-3 for the parts outside the CDR3, the full variable domain is GAGVSQSPRYKVTKRGQDVALRCDPISGHVSLYWYRQALGQGPEFLTYFNYEAQQDKSGLPNDRFSAERPEGSISTLTIQRTEQRDSAMYRCASSLAGGLAGDTQYFGPGTRLTVL.

This sequence joins TRBV5-1 and TRBJ2-6, with D maybe TRBD1 (6 bases). The CDR3 loop spans 21 amino acids. The germline CDR1 and CDR2 sequences are SGHRS and YFSETQ. V dropped 3 bases and J dropped 1 base, with 26 bases sitting between them. CDR3: CASSSLDSPKPDRSGANVLTF. DNA for the CDR3: TGCGCCAGCAGCTCCCTGGACAGTCCCAAACCAGACCGGTCTGGGGCCAACGTCCTGACTTTC.

The CDR3 reads CAWSLTSGGSSYEQYF. In DNA form, the CDR3 reads TGTGCCTGGAGTTTGACTAGCGGGGGTAGCTCCTACGAGCAGTACTTC. The rearrangement joins TRBV30 to TRBJ2-7, with 12 bases identical to TRBD2. This CDR3 is built from 16 residues. The J segment lost 0 bases and the V segment lost 2 bases, leaving 5 bases of the junction unmatched. Germline CDR1 reads GTSNPN; CDR2 reads SVGIG (reference sequence).

The V gene is TRBV15, the J gene TRBJ2-3; 7 nucleotides agree with TRBD1. This CDR3 is 12 amino acids long. Trimming at V came to 7 bases and at J to 4 bases, leaving 2 bases not matched to a gene. The germline V gene has CDR1 LNHNV and CDR2 YYDKDF (reference sequence). CDR3 DNA sequence: TGTGCCACCAAGGGGGCCCCAGATACGCAGTATTTT. It encodes CATKGAPDTQYF.

The chain recombines TRBV7-8 with TRBJ2-7; a weak D match, TRBD1 (5 bases). Germline CDR1 reads SGHVS; CDR2 reads FQNEAQ. This CDR3 has 14 amino acids. The V end was cut by 8 bases, the J end by 2 bases, with 16 bases between. CDR3 residues: CASGRSGRAYEQYF. As DNA, the CDR3 is TGTGCCAGCGGACGCTCGGGCAGGGCCTACGAGCAGTACTTC.

This chain links TRBV5-4 with TRBJ2-7; D is unresolved. Germline V lookup: CDR1 SGHNT, CDR2 YYREEE (reference sequence). V lost 1 base to trimming and J lost 4 bases, with 6 bases between them. The length of the CDR3 is 12 residues. Here the CDR3 DNA reads TGTGCCAGCAGCTTGCGTCGATACGAGCAGTACTTC. Protein product: CASSLRRYEQYF.

This rearrangement joins TRBV4-2 to TRBJ1-1; D remains unclear. CDR1 is LGHNA and CDR2 is YNFKEQ in the germline V gene. The CDR3 consists of 13 residues. V was cut by 5 bases and J by 1 base, with 8 bases left in between. CDR3 sequence (DNA): TGTGCCAGCAGCTTGCAACAGAACACTGAAGCTTTCTTT. It translates to CASSLQQNTEAFF.

The rearrangement joins TRBV5-4 to TRBJ1-3; D perhaps matches TRBD1 (6 bases). Germline CDR1 SGHNT, CDR2 YYREEE (reference sequence). With 0 bases removed from V and 1 base from J, the gap between germline ends came to 8 bases. This CDR3 has 15 amino acids. DNA for the CDR3: TGTGCCAGCAGCTTGGGGACAGTATCTGGAAACACCATATATTTT. This gives the protein CASSLGTVSGNTIYF.